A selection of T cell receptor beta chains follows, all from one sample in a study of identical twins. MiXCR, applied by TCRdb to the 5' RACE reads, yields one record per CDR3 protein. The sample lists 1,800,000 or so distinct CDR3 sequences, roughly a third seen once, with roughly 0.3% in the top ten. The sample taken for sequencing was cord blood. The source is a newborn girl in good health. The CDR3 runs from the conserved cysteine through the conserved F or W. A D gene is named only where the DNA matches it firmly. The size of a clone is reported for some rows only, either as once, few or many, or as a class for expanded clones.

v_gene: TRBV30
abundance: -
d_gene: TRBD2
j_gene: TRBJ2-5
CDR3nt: TGTCCTGACCCTCCCGCTAGCGGGAAAGAGACCCAGTACTTC
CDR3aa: CPDPPASGKETQYF

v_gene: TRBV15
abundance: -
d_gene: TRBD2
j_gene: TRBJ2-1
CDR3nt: TGTGCCACCAGCAGCGGGGGGGCACACTACAATGAGCAGTTCTTC
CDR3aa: CATSSGGAHYNEQFF

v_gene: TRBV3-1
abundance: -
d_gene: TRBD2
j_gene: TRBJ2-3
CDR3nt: TGTGCCGGCAGCCAAGGTGGGACTATCCTCCTGCAAGATACGCAGTATTTT
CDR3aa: CAGSQGGTILLQDTQYF

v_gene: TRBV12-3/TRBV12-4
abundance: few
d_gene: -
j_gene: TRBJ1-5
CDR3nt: TGTGCCAGCAGCCCCCGGGGCCCTAGCAATCAGCCCCAGCATTTT
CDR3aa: CASSPRGPSNQPQHF

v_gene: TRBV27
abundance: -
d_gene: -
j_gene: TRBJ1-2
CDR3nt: TGTGCCAGCAGTTTAACCGGGACAAATAACTATGGCTACACCTTC
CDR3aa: CASSLTGTNNYGYTF

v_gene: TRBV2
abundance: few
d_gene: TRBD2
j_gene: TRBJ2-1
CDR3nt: TGTGCCAGCACCAGAGGGACTAGCGGGATCGATGAGCAGTTCTTC
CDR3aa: CASTRGTSGIDEQFF

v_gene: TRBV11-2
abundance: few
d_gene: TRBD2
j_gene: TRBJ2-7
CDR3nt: TGTGCCAGCAGCTTAGTTGGAGGTGAACTAGCGGATTACGAGCAGTACTTC
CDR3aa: CASSLVGGELADYEQYF

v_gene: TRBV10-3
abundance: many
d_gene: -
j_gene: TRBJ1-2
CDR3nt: TGTGCCATCTATGGCCAGAACTATGGCTACACCTTC
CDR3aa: CAIYGQNYGYTF

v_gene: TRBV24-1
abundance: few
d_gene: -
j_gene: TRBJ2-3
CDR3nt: TGTGCCACCAGTGACCCCGGGGAGTTACAGCCCACAGATACGCAGTATTTT
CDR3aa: CATSDPGELQPTDTQYF

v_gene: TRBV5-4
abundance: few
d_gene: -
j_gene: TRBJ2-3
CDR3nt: TGTGCCAGCAGCTTCGACTACGTCAAAGATACGCAGTATTTT
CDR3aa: CASSFDYVKDTQYF

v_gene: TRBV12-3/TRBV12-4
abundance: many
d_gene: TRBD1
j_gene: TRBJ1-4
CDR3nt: TGTGCCAGCAGCCCCTACAGGGGCAATGAAAAACTGTTTTTT
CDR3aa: CASSPYRGNEKLFF

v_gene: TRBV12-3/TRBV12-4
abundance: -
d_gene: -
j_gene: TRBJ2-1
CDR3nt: TGTGCCAGCACCGAAACCCCACCATACAATGAGCAGTTCTTC
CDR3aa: CASTETPPYNEQFF

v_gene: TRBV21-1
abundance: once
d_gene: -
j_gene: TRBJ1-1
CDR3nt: TGTGCCAGCAGCAAAGCCGCGGTTCCCACTGAAGCTTTCTTT
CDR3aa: CASSKAAVPTEAFF

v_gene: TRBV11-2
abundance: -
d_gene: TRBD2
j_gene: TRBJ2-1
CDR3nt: TGTGCCAGCAGCTTCCTAGCGGCCCAAAACAATGAGCAGTTCTTC
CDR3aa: CASSFLAAQNNEQFF

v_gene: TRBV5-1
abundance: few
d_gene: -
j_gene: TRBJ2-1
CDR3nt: TGCGCCAGCAGCTTTAAGGTAGCTGGGGATGAGCAGTTCTTC
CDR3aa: CASSFKVAGDEQFF

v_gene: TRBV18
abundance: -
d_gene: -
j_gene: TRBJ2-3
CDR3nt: TGTGCCAGCTCACCACCCGGGGAGCAATGGACAGATACGCAGTATTTT
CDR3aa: CASSPPGEQWTDTQYF

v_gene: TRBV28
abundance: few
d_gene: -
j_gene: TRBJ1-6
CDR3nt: TGTGCCAGCAGTTCGCCATCCTCACCCCTCCACTTT
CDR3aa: CASSSPSSPLHF

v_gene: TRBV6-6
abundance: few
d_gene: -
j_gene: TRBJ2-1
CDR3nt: TGTGCCAGCAGTTACTCGATATGGGGCAATGAGCAGTTCTTC
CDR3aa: CASSYSIWGNEQFF

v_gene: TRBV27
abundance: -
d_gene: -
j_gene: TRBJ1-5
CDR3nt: TGTGCCAGCAGCCAGTACGACAATCAGCCCCAGCATTTT
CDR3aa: CASSQYDNQPQHF

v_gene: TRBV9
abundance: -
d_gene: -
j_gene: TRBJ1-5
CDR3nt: TGTGCCAGCAGCGTAGAAGACAGTAGCAATCAGCCCCAGCATTTT
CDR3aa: CASSVEDSSNQPQHF